These 29 T cell receptor beta chains share one sample of origin, sequenced in a study of shared clonotypes between healthy human individuals. The naive CD8 fraction comprised CD45RO-negative cells positively selected for CCR7 and excluded terminally differentiated effector memory CD45RA+ cells. Profiling relied on immunoSEQ multiplex PCR, and the TCRdb table lists in-frame clones only, not all of them. This sample carries a few million clones, approximately 92% of them seen once, and the ten largest clones take about 1.7%. Source material: naive CD8+ T cells from PBMCs. The receptors shown here come from a man younger than 35 in good health. Some clones in this sample may be carry-over from other donors' samples.

Comment on this clone: Other DNA sequences from this sample encode an identical CDR3 as well. CDR3 DNA sequence: TGTGCCAGCAGCGTAGGTGGGGGGCCTGGGGCCAACGTCCTGACTTTC. This sequence encodes CASSVGGGPGANVLTF. This chain connects TRBV9 to TRBJ2-6, with D tentatively TRBD1 or TRBD2 (6 bases each). V lost 0 bases, J lost 2 bases, and 9 bases lay in between. CDR3 length: 16 residues. Germline CDR1 SGDLS, CDR2 YYNGEE.

The rearrangement joins TRBV6-1 to TRBJ2-7; the D gene is possibly TRBD1 (6 bases). Germline V CDR1 and CDR2: MNHNS, SASEGT. Trimming pared 2 bases from V and 2 bases from J, leaving 13 bases between. The CDR3 has 15 residues. CDR3 DNA sequence: TGTGCCAGCAGTGAAAGCAGGGGTCTACCCTACGAGCAGTACTTC. Encoded protein: CASSESRGLPYEQYF.

The V and J genes are TRBV11-3 and TRBJ2-3, with 8 bases identical to TRBD2. Trimming took 2 bases from V and 4 from J; bases not matched to a gene: 8. The CDR3 is made up of 16 amino acids. Germline CDR1 SGHNT, CDR2 YENEEA. CDR3 in amino acids: CASSLTAGELPDTQYF. In nucleotides, the CDR3 is TGTGCCAGCAGCTTAACAGCGGGAGAATTGCCAGATACGCAGTATTTT.

This clone was picked up a small number of times. The CDR3 nucleotides read TGTGCCAGTAGTATAGGACAGAGAAACTATGGCTACACCTTC. This encodes CASSIGQRNYGYTF. This chain links TRBV19 with TRBJ1-2; D perhaps matches TRBD1 (5 bases). The V gene's germline CDR1 is LNHDA and CDR2 SQIVND (reference sequence). CDR3 size: 14 residues. The V gene lost 1 base and the J gene lost 2 bases, with 8 bases spanning the gap.

Points on this clone: This sample includes further DNA sequences coding for the same CDR3. V usage is TRBV11-2 and J usage is TRBJ2-1, with D possibly being TRBD2 (6 bases). V lost 1 base and J 4 bases, leaving 11 bases between the germline ends. The germline gives CDR1 SGHAT, CDR2 FQNNGV. This CDR3 is built from 15 residues. The CDR3 coding sequence is TGTGCCAGCAGCTTAGTGGGCGGAGGGTACAATGAGCAGTTCTTC. Its translation: CASSLVGGGYNEQFF.

Note on this clone: Other DNA sequences in this sample translate to the same CDR3. This chain connects TRBV27 to TRBJ1-5, with TRBD1 matching over 8 bases. There are 13 residues in the CDR3. The ends lost 3 bases at V and 7 bases at J; junction bases unmatched: 2. The germline gives CDR1 MNHEY, CDR2 SMNVEV (reference sequence). The CDR3 bases are TGTGCCAGCAGTTTGGACAGGGTGCAGCCCCAGCATTTT. Translating it yields CASSLDRVQPQHF.

This clone showed up just once. J is TRBJ2-2 and V is TRBV28, with D possibly being TRBD1 (6 bases). The V end was cut by 9 bases, the J end by 0 bases, with 8 bases between. This CDR3 spans 13 amino acids. Germline V CDR1 and CDR2: MDHEN, SYDVKM. The CDR3 sequence: CARTGPNTGELFF. As DNA, the CDR3 is TGTGCCAGAACAGGGCCGAACACCGGGGAGCTGTTTTTT.

The rearrangement joins TRBV27 to TRBJ2-6; D not certain. CDR1 and CDR2 (germline): MNHEY, SMNVEV (reference sequence). CDR3 length equals 19 residues. V was trimmed by 1 base and J by 2 bases, leaving 18 bases between them. CDR3 sequence reads: CASSLFPRPAGPGANVLTF. The CDR3 DNA is TGTGCCAGCAGTTTATTCCCCAGACCCGCAGGACCTGGGGCCAACGTCCTGACTTTC.

V and J are TRBV10-3 and TRBJ2-7; 9 nucleotides match TRBD1. The germline CDR1 and CDR2 sequences are ENHRY and SYGVKD. V shed 0 bases, J shed 5 bases, and the junction held 17 bases outside the gene matches. The CDR3 covers 19 residues. The chain's CDR3 is CAISESSRGSNRGQDEQYF. The CDR3 region has the DNA TGTGCCATCAGTGAGTCAAGTCGGGGTTCCAACAGGGGGCAGGACGAGCAGTACTTC.

The chain has TRBV9 and TRBJ2-1, with 14 bases fitting TRBD2. Trimming at V came to 0 bases and at J to 1 base, leaving 3 bases not matched to a gene. Per the germline V gene, CDR1 is SGDLS and CDR2 is YYNGEE. The CDR3 is made up of 18 amino acids. CDR3 amino acids: CASSVGGLAGVSYNEQFF. In DNA form, the CDR3 reads TGTGCCAGCAGCGTAGGGGGACTAGCGGGAGTGTCCTACAATGAGCAGTTCTTC.

The genes are TRBV9 and TRBJ2-3; tentatively, D is TRBD1 or TRBD2 (5 bases each). The CDR3 has 15 residues. Trimming shortened V by 4 bases and J by 0 bases, and 12 bases separated the two germline ends. The germline V gene has CDR1 SGDLS and CDR2 YYNGEE. The CDR3 sequence: CASSSRDRSTDTQYF. The CDR3 nucleotides are TGTGCCAGCAGCAGCCGGGACCGGAGCACAGATACGCAGTATTTT.

This clone appeared a single time. The chain employs TRBV7-9 and TRBJ2-7; possible D gene TRBD1, 6 bases. Germline-derived CDR1 and CDR2 are SEHNR and FQNEAQ (reference sequence). Trimming stripped 2 bases from V and 3 bases from J, with 17 bases between. The CDR3 has 16 residues. CDR3 sequence: CASSLPPGQGGYEQYF. DNA for the CDR3: TGTGCCAGCAGCTTACCACCCGGACAAGGGGGCTACGAGCAGTACTTC.

The chain uses TRBV11-2 and TRBJ2-5, with 7 bases lining up with TRBD1. CDR1 is SGHAT and CDR2 is FQNNGV in the germline V gene. This CDR3 spans 17 amino acids. The ends lost 2 bases at V and 3 bases at J; junction bases unmatched: 12. CDR3 coding DNA: TGTGCCAGCAGCTTAAGAACTCCGGGACAGAGAGAAGAGACCCAGTACTTC. Translation gives CASSLRTPGQREETQYF. The complete variable domain, with remaining parts taken from reference TRBV11-2 and TRBJ2-5, reads EAGVAQSPRYKIIEKRQSVAFWCNPISGHATLYWYQQILGQGPKLLIQFQNNGVVDDSQLPKDRFSAERLKGVDSTLKIQPAKLEDSAVYLCASSLRTPGQREETQYFGPGTRLLVL.

The V and J genes are TRBV7-9 and TRBJ1-4; D gene ambiguous. Trimming removed 0 bases at V and 8 bases at J, with 13 bases between. The CDR3 runs to 15 residues. Germline CDR1 SEHNR, CDR2 FQNEAQ (reference sequence). The CDR3 is CASSLAARIGEKLFF. CDR3 in DNA: TGTGCCAGCAGCTTAGCGGCTAGGATTGGGGAAAAACTGTTTTTT.

The chain links TRBV5-4 to TRBJ1-5, with unresolved D. This CDR3 is built from 12 residues. The V end was cut by 2 bases, the J end by 5 bases, with 5 bases between. Germline CDR1 and CDR2: SGHNT and YYREEE (reference sequence). Here the CDR3 DNA reads TGTGCCAGCAGCTTCGGAGATCAGCCCCAGCATTTT. This encodes CASSFGDQPQHF.

The chain is built from TRBV11-2 and TRBJ2-1, with 8 bases matching TRBD1. This CDR3 region has 16 residues. V lost 4 bases, J lost 7 bases, and 12 bases stayed unmatched. Germline lookup yields CDR1 SGHAT and CDR2 FQNNGV. CDR3 in DNA: TGTGCCAGCAGCTCAAGGACAGGGTGGGGGAGGAATGAGCAGTTCTTC. As protein: CASSSRTGWGRNEQFF.

The CDR3 is CAMSYGDGGELFF. CDR3 sequence (DNA): TGTGCCATGTCCTACGGGGATGGCGGGGAGCTGTTTTTT. This chain links TRBV13 with TRBJ2-2; possible D gene TRBD2, 5 bases. The CDR3 is 13 residues long. V shed 10 bases and J shed 7 bases, with 16 bases lying between them. Germline V gene sequence: CDR1 PRHDT, CDR2 FYEKMQ (reference sequence).

This clone was seen only once. The genes are TRBV5-1 and TRBJ1-1; D is unresolved. Germline CDR1 and CDR2: SGHRS and YFSETQ. Trimming took off 0 bases at V and 8 bases at J, with 17 bases between the two ends. The CDR3 is 15 amino acids. CDR3 bases: TGCGCCAGCAGCTTGGCACCCAAGGAGAGTACCGAAGCTTTCTTT. It specifies CASSLAPKESTEAFF.

The rearrangement links TRBV5-4 to TRBJ2-3, with TRBD2 as a possible D gene (6 bases). CDR1 is SGHNT and CDR2 is YYREEE in the germline V gene (reference sequence). Deletions cut 4 bases from V and 2 bases from J, with 14 bases between. The CDR3 runs to 15 residues. In DNA, the CDR3 is TGTGCCAGCAGCGTGGATATAGCGGACACAGATACGCAGTATTTT. It specifies CASSVDIADTDTQYF.

The chain uses TRBV14 and TRBJ2-7; TRBD1 aligns across 8 bases. Trimming cost V 4 bases and J 5 bases; bases outside gene matches: 13. Looked up from germline, CDR1 is SGHDN and CDR2 is FVKESK. CDR3 length: 16 residues. The CDR3 reads CASSRKEGQAYHEQYF. The CDR3 coding sequence is TGTGCCAGCAGCCGTAAGGAGGGACAGGCTTACCACGAGCAGTACTTC.

The chain carries TRBV5-1 and TRBJ2-3, with D possibly being TRBD2 (6 bases). Germline loops: CDR1 SGHRS, CDR2 YFSETQ. Trimming took off 3 bases at V and 5 bases at J, with 10 bases between the two ends. CDR3 length: 13 residues. CDR3 residues: CASSSRLVDTQYF. The CDR3, as DNA: TGCGCCAGCAGCTCGAGACTAGTAGATACGCAGTATTTT.

V and J are TRBV19 and TRBJ2-3; 11 positions match TRBD2. Germline CDR1 LNHDA, CDR2 SQIVND (reference sequence). Trimming cost V 5 bases and J 5 bases; bases outside gene matches: 12. The CDR3 has 17 amino acids. CDR3 sequence (DNA): TGTGCCAGTAGTCCCCCTCTAGCGGGAGGCCGGAGAGATACGCAGTATTTT. Protein sequence: CASSPPLAGGRRDTQYF.

The chain employs TRBV4-1 and TRBJ1-3, with D unclear. The ends were cut back, 3 bases at V and 1 base at J, with 13 bases in the middle. Germline V gene data show CDR1 as MGHRA and CDR2 as YSYEKL. This CDR3 is built from 16 residues. This CDR3 reads CASSQRGVQSGNTIYF. The DNA of the CDR3 is TGCGCCAGCAGCCAGCGGGGAGTCCAATCTGGAAACACCATATATTTT.

This clone was observed once. The chain employs TRBV11-2 and TRBJ1-1; D is uncertain. Germline CDR1 is SGHAT and CDR2 is FQNNGV. V was shortened by 1 base and J by 1 base, with 13 bases between the two germline ends. CDR3 length: 16 residues. The CDR3 DNA sequence: TGTGCCAGCAGCTTAGTTGAGGTCAGATCGAACACTGAAGCTTTCTTT. This sequence encodes CASSLVEVRSNTEAFF.

V is TRBV19 and J is TRBJ2-1; the D gene could be TRBD1 or TRBD2 (5 bases each). CDR1 LNHDA and CDR2 SQIVND come from the germline V gene (reference sequence). The CDR3 consists of 15 residues. V lost 2 bases and J 6 bases, leaving 14 bases between the germline ends. The DNA of the CDR3 is TGTGCCAGTAGTATATTTGGGGGTATCAGCAATGAGCAGTTCTTC. This encodes CASSIFGGISNEQFF.

The chain couples TRBV14 to TRBJ1-3, with D possibly being TRBD1 (6 bases). The CDR3 runs 16 residues. Looked up from germline, CDR1 is SGHDN and CDR2 is FVKESK. Deletions cut 4 bases from V and 0 bases from J, with 13 bases between. The CDR3 coding sequence is TGTGCCAGCAGCCCCCGGACAGCCTTCTCTGGAAACACCATATATTTT. Translating gives CASSPRTAFSGNTIYF.

V gene TRBV4-1 combines with J gene TRBJ2-1, with 9 bases identical to TRBD2. Trimming took 3 bases from V and 8 from J; bases not matched to a gene: 5. The CDR3 loop spans 14 amino acids. The germline V gene has CDR1 MGHRA and CDR2 YSYEKL. CDR3 bases: TGCGCCAGCAGCCACTTTAGCGGGGGCGATGAGCAGTTCTTC. It yields the protein CASSHFSGGDEQFF.

The V call is TRBV5-1, the J call TRBJ2-2; possibly TRBD1 for D (6 bases). CDR1 and CDR2 from the germline V gene are SGHRS and YFSETQ. This CDR3 has 12 amino acids. V lost 7 bases, J lost 4 bases, and 8 bases lay in between. CDR3: CASLGGTGELFF. The DNA for the CDR3 is TGCGCCAGCCTAGGGGGCACCGGGGAGCTGTTTTTT.

This chain uses TRBV7-9 with TRBJ2-1; 9 bases match TRBD1. CDR1 and CDR2 (germline): SEHNR, FQNEAQ (reference sequence). The junction had 6 bases not matched to a gene; V was cut back by 5 bases and J by 7 bases. The CDR3 has 14 residues. The CDR3 coding sequence is TGTGCCAGCAGCGGCGGACAGGGGAGGAATGAGCAGTTCTTC. It translates to CASSGGQGRNEQFF.